This T cell receptor (beta chain) appears in the sequencing data of a study of tumor and adjacent non-tumor tissue in lung cancer. Overall study: Each sample yielded roughly 4.2 million productive TCRbeta reads on average.

The template was RNA from unsorted bulk tissue. On this clonotype itself: At one end, the junction sequence differs from germline, possibly due to a read error.

A modified ARM-PCR protocol with three rounds of nested PCR amplified TCRbeta. From the multiplex PCR reads, TCRdb called clonotypes with MiXCR, one entry per CDR3 protein. The sample yields 220,000 or so distinct CDR3 sequences, approximately 74% seen once. The sequence was obtained from a man in his fifties or sixties with non-small cell lung cancer. Sequencing input: lung tumor tissue.

Written as DNA, the CDR3 is TGTGCCTGCACAGGGCAGGCGGGGACTGGAGCTTTCTTT. Its protein is CACTGQAGTGAFF. The rearrangement links TRBV11-3 to TRBJ1-1; D perhaps matches TRBD1 (6 bases). The CDR3 totals 13 residues. Germline V gene data show CDR1 as SGHNT and CDR2 as YENEEA.